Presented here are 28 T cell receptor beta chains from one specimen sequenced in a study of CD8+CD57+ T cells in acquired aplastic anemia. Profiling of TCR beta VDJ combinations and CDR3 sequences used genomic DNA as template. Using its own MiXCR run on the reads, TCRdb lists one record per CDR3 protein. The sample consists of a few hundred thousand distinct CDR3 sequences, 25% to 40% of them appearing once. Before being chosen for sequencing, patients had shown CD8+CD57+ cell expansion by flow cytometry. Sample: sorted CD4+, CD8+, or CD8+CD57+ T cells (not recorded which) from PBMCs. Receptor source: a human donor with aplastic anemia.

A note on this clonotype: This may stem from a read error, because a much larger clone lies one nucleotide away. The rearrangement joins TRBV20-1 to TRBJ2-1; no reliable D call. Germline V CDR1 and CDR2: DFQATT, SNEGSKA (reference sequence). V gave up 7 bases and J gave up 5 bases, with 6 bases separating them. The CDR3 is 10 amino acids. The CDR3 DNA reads TGCAGTGGTGAGGACAATGAGCAGTTCTTC. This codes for CSGEDNEQFF.

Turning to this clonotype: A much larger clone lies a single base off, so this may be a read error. This CDR3 is CSADEGGSLYEQYF. CDR3 sequence (DNA): TGCAGTGCTGATGAGGGCGGGAGCTTGTACGAGCAGTACTTC. The chain combines TRBV20-1 with TRBJ2-7; 7 bases agree with TRBD2. This CDR3 region has 14 residues. J was trimmed by 4 bases and V by 5 bases; bases with no gene match: 11. The germline V gene encodes CDR1 DFQATT and CDR2 SNEGSKA (reference sequence).

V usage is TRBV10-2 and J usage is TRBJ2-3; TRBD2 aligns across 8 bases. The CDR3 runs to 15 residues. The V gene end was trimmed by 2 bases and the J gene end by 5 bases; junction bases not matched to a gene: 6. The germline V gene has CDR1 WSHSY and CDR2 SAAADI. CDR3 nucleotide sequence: TGCGCCAGCAGTGAGGCGGGAGGATACTTAGATACGCAGTATTTT. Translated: CASSEAGGYLDTQYF.

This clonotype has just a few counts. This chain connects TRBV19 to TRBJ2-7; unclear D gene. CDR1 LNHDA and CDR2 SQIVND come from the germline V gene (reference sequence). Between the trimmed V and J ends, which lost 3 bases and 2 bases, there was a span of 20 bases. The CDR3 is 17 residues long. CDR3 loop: CASSMVFTTRFTYEQYF. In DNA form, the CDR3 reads TGTGCCAGTAGTATGGTTTTCACGACGCGGTTCACCTACGAGCAGTACTTC. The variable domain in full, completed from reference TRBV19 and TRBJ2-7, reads DGGITQSPKYLFRKEGQNVTLSCEQNLNHDAMYWYRQDPGQGLRLIYYSQIVNDFQKGDIAEGYSVSREKKESFPLTVTSAQKNPTAFYLCASSMVFTTRFTYEQYFGPGTRLTVT.

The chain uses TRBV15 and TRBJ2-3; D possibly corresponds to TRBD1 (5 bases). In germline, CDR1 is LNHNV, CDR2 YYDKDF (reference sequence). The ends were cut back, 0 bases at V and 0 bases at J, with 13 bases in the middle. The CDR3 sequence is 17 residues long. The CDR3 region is CATSREAGYLSTDTQYF. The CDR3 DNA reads TGTGCCACCAGCAGAGAGGCAGGGTATCTAAGCACAGATACGCAGTATTTT.

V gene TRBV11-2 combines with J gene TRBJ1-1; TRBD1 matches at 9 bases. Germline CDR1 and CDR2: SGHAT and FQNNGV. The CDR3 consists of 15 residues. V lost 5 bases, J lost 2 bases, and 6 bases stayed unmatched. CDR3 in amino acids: CASSPGTGINTEAFF. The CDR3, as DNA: TGTGCCAGCAGCCCGGGGACAGGGATAAACACTGAAGCTTTCTTT.

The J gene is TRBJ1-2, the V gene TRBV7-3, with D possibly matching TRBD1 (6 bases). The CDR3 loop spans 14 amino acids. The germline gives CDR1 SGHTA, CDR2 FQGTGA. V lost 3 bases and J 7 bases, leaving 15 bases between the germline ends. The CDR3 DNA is TGTGCCAGCAGCTTCTCCGAACAGGGCACTGGCTACACCTTC. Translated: CASSFSEQGTGYTF. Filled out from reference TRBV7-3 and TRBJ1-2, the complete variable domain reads GAGVSQTPSNKVTEKGKYVELRCDPISGHTALYWYRQSLGQGPEFLIYFQGTGAADDSGLPNDRFFAVRPEGSVSTLKIQRTERGDSAVYLCASSFSEQGTGYTFGSGTRLTVV.

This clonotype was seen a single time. The CDR3 spells CASSIANRHDQPQHF. The CDR3 coding sequence is TGTGCCAGTAGTATAGCTAACAGGCATGATCAGCCCCAGCATTTT. The rearrangement joins TRBV19 to TRBJ1-5; D is perhaps TRBD1 (5 bases). This CDR3 region has 15 residues. Trimming left V 1 base short and J 5 bases short, with 12 bases between. CDR1 is LNHDA, CDR2 SQIVND, per germline (reference sequence).

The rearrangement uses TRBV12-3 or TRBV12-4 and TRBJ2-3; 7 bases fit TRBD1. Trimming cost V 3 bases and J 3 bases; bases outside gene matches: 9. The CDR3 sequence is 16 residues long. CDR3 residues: CASSFPTGKGTDTQYF. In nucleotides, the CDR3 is TGTGCCAGCAGTTTTCCGACAGGGAAAGGGACAGATACGCAGTATTTT.

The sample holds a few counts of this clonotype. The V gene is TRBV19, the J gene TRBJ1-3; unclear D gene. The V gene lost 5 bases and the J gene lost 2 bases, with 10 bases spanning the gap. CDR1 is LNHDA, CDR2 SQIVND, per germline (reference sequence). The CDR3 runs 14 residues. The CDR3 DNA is TGTGCCAGTAGTCCCCTCAATCCTGGAAACACCATATATTTT. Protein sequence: CASSPLNPGNTIYF.

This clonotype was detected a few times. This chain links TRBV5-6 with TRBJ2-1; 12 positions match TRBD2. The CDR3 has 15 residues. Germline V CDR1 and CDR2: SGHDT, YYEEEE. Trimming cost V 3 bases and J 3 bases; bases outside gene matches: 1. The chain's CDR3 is CASSSSGGVYNEQFF. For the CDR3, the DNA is TGTGCCAGCAGCTCTAGCGGGGGGGTCTACAATGAGCAGTTCTTC.

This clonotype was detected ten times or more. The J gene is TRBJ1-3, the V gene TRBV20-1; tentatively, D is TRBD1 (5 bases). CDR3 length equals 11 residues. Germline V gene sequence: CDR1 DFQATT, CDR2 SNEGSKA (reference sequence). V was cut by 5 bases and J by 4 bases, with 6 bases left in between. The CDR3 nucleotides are TGCAGTGCTTACAGGGGAAACACCATATATTTT. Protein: CSAYRGNTIYF.

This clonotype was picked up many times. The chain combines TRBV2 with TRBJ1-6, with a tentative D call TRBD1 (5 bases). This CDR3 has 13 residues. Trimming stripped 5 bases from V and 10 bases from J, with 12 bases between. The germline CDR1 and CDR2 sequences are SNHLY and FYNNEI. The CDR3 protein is CASSRGSQSPLHF. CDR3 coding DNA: TGTGCCAGCAGTAGGGGATCCCAGTCACCCCTCCACTTT.

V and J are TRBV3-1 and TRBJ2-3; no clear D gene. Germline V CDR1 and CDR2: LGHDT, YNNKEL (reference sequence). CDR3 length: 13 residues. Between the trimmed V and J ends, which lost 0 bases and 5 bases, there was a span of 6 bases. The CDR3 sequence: CASSQEGLDTQYF. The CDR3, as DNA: TGTGCCAGCAGCCAAGAGGGGTTAGATACGCAGTATTTT.

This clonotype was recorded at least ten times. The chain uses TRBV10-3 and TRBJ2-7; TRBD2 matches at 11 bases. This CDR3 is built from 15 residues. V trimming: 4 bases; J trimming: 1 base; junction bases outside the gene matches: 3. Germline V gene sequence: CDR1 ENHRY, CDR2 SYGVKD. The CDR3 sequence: CAISGGTSGSYEQYF. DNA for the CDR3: TGTGCCATCAGTGGCGGGACTAGCGGTTCCTACGAGCAGTACTTC.

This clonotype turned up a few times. The CDR3 spells CASSLPILAGTGIYEQYF. As DNA, the CDR3 is TGTGCCAGCAGCTTACCTATTCTAGCGGGGACAGGGATTTACGAGCAGTACTTC. The V gene is TRBV11-1, the J gene TRBJ2-7; D possibly uses TRBD1 or TRBD2 (9 bases each). Germline V gene lookup returns CDR1 SGHAT and CDR2 FQDESV (reference sequence). The CDR3 runs to 18 residues. With 2 bases removed from V and 4 bases from J, the gap between germline ends came to 24 bases. Drawing the rest from reference TRBV11-1 and TRBJ2-7, the complete variable domain is EAEVAQSPRYKITEKSQAVAFWCDPISGHATLYWYRQILGQGPELLVQFQDESVVDDSQLPKDRFSAERLKGVDSTLKIQPAELGDSAMYLCASSLPILAGTGIYEQYFGPGTRLTVT.

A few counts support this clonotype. The CDR3 DNA is TGTGCCAGCAAAGAAGCGGCACGCTCCTACAATGAGCAGTTCTTC. This encodes CASKEAARSYNEQFF. The J gene is TRBJ2-1, the V gene TRBV2; possible D gene TRBD2, 5 bases. The V gene lost 7 bases and the J gene lost 0 bases, with 13 bases spanning the gap. Germline lookup yields CDR1 SNHLY and CDR2 FYNNEI. The CDR3 is 15 residues long.

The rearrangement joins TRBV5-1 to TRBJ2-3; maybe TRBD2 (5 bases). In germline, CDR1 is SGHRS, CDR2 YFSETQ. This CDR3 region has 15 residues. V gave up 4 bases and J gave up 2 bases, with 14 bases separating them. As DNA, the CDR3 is TGCGCCAGCAGCCCGGACTTGGGGTACACAGATACGCAGTATTTT. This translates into CASSPDLGYTDTQYF. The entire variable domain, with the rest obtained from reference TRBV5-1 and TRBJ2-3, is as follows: KAGVTQTPRYLIKTRGQQVTLSCSPISGHRSVSWYQQTPGQGLQFLFEYFSETQRNKGNFPGRFSGRQFSNSRSEMNVSTLELGDSALYLCASSPDLGYTDTQYFGPGTRLTVL.

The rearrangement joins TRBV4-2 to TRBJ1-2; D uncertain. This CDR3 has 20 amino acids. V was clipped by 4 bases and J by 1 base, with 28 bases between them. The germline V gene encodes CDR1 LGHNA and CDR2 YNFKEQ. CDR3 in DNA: TGTGCCAGCAGCCCCATTCGGGTCGGTCAGTTGGCTATGTTTAACTATGGCTACACCTTC. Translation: CASSPIRVGQLAMFNYGYTF.

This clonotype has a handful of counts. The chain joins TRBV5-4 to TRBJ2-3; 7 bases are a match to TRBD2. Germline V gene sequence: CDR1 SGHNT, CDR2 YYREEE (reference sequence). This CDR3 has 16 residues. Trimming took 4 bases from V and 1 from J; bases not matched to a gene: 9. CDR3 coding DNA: TGTGCCAGCAGCCTGGGAGGGCTAGCGGGCACAGATACGCAGTATTTT. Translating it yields CASSLGGLAGTDTQYF.

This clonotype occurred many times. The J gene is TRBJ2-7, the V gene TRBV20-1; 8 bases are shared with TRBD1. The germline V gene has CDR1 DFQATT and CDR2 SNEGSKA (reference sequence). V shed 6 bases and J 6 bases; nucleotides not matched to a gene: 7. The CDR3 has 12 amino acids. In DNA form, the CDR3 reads TGCAGTGCGACCGGGACAGGTTCCGAGCAGTACTTC. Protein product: CSATGTGSEQYF.

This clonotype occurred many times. The CDR3 loop is CATSREQGMRGLNQPQHF. The DNA of the CDR3 is TGTGCCACCAGCAGAGAACAGGGTATGAGGGGGCTAAATCAGCCCCAGCATTTT. The chain has TRBV15 and TRBJ1-5; 7 bases are a match to TRBD1. Per the germline V gene, CDR1 is LNHNV and CDR2 is YYDKDF (reference sequence). J lost 4 bases, V lost 0 bases, and 12 bases had no gene match. The CDR3 loop spans 18 amino acids.

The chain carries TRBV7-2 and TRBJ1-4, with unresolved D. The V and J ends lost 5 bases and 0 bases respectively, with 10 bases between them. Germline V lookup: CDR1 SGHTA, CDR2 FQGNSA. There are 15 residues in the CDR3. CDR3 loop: CASSAGDATNEKLFF. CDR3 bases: TGTGCCAGCAGCGCCGGAGATGCAACTAATGAAAAACTGTTTTTT.

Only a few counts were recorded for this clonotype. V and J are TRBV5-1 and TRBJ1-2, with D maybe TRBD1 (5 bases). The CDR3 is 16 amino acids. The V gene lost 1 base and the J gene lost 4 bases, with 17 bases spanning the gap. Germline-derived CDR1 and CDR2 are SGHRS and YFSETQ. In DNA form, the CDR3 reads TGCGCCAGCAGCTTGTCACCGGGGGGGGAGCCCTATGGCTACACCTTC. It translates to CASSLSPGGEPYGYTF.

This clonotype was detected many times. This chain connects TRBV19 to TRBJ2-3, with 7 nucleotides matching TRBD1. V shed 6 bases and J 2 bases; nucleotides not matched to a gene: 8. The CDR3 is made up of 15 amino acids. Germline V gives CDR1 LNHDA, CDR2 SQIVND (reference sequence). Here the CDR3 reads CASSADRQSTDTQYF. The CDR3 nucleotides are TGTGCCAGTAGCGCGGACAGGCAATCCACAGATACGCAGTATTTT.

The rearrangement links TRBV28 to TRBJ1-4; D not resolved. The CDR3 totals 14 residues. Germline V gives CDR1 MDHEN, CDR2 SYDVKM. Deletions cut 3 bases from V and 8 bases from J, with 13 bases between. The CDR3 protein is CASSFGGVGEKLFF. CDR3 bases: TGTGCCAGCAGTTTTGGCGGGGTGGGCGAAAAACTGTTTTTT.

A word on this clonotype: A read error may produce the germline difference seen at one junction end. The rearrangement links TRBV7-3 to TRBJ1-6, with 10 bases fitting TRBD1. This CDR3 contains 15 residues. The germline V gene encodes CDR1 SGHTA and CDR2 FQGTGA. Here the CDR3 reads CASSARTGGNSPFHF. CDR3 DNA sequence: TGTGCCAGCAGCGCCAGGACAGGGGGTAATTCACCCTTCCACTTT.

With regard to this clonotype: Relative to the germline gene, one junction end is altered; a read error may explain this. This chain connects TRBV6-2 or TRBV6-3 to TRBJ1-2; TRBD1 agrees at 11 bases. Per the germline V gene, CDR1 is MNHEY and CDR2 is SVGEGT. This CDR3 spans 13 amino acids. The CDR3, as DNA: TGTGCCAGCAGCAAGGACAGGGGGCATGGCCACACCTTC. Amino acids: CASSKDRGHGHTF.